What follows is one T cell receptor beta chain and its context. Antigen specificity is unknown. The entry originates in a study of shared clonotypes between healthy human individuals. Whole-study results and caveats: The sharing of about 5.3% of naive CD4 clonotypes was seen across a handful of donors.

A CD45RA+ naive subset and a CD45RA-negative memory subset were split from CD4+ cells. Sequencing was performed with immunoSEQ multiplex PCR; in TCRdb, only in-frame clones are kept and a portion is missing. The sample lists 1,500,000 or so clones, roughly 96% occurring once. CDR3 size: 15 residues. Germline V gene lookup returns CDR1 MDHEN and CDR2 SYDVKM. The ends were cut back, 3 bases at V and 4 bases at J, with 15 bases in the middle. This clonotype originated in a man aged 25-45 years in good health. The V and J genes are TRBV28 and TRBJ1-2; D call uncertain. Sequencing used naive CD4+ T cells sorted from blood. Indicated subset: CD45RA+ positively selected. CDR3: CASSFPLAGGYGYTF. The DNA of the CDR3 is TGTGCCAGCAGTTTCCCCCTCGCGGGCGGCTATGGCTACACCTTC.